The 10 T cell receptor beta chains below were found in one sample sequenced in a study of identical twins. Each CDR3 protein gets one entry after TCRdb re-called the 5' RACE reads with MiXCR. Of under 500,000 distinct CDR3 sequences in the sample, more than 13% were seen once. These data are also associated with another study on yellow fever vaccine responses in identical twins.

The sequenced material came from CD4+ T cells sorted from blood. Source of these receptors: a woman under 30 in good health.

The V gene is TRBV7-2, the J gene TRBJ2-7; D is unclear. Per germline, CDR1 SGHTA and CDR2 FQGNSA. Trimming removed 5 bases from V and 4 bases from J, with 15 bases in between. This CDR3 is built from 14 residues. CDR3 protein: CASSTGPVAYEQYF. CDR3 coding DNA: TGTGCCAGCAGCACCGGGCCAGTCGCGTACGAGCAGTACTTC.

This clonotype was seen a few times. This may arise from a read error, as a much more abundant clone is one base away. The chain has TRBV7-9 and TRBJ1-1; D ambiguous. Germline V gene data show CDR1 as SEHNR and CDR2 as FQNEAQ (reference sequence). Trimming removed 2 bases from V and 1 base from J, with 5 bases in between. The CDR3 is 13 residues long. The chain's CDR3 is CASSLRANTEAFF. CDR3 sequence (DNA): TGTGCCAGCAGCTTAAGGGCGAACACTGAAGCTTTCTTT.

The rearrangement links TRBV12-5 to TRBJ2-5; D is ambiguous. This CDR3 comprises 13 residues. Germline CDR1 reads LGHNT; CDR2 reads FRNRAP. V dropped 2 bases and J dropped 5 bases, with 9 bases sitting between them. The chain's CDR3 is CASGLPPFETQYF. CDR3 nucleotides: TGTGCTAGTGGTTTGCCCCCCTTTGAGACCCAGTACTTC.

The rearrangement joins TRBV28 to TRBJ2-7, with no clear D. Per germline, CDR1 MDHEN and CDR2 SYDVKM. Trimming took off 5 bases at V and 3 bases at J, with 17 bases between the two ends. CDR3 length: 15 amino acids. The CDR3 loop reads CASSPLLSGFYEQYF. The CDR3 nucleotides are TGTGCCAGCAGTCCCCTCTTGTCAGGCTTCTACGAGCAGTACTTC. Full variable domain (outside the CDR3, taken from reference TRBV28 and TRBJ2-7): DVKVTQSSRYLVKRTGEKVFLECVQDMDHENMFWYRQDPGLGLRLIYFSYDVKMKEKGDIPEGYSVSREKKERFSLILESASTNQTSMYLCASSPLLSGFYEQYFGPGTRLTVT.

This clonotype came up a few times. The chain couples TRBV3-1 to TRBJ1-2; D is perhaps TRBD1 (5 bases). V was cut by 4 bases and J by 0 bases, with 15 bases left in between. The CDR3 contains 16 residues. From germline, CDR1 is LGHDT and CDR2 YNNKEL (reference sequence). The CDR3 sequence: CASSLTADTTNYGYTF. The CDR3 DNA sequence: TGTGCCAGCAGCCTGACCGCGGACACTACTAACTATGGCTACACCTTC. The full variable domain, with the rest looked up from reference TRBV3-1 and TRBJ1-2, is DTAVSQTPKYLVTQMGNDKSIKCEQNLGHDTMYWYKQDSKKFLKIMFSYNNKELIINETVPNRFSPKSPDKAHLNLHINSLELGDSAVYFCASSLTADTTNYGYTFGSGTRLTVV.

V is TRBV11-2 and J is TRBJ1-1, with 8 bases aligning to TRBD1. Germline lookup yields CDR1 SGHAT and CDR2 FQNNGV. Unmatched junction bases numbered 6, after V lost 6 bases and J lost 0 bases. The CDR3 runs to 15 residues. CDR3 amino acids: CASRTTGGMNTEAFF. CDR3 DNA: TGTGCCAGCAGGACAACAGGGGGAATGAACACTGAAGCTTTCTTT.

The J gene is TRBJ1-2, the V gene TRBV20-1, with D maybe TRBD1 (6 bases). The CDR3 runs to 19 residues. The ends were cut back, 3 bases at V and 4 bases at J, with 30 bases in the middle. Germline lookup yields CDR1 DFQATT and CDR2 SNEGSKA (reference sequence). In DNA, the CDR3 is TGCAGTGCTAGTGGTAGGGGGGGAACCTCAAGGGAGATTCCCTATGGCTACACCTTC. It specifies CSASGRGGTSREIPYGYTF.

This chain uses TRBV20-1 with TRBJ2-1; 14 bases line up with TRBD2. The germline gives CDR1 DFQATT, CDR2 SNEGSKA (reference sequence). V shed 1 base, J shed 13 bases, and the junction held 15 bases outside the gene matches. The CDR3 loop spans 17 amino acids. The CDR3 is CSARGTSGRSSSRGQFF. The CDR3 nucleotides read TGCAGTGCTAGAGGGACTAGCGGGAGGTCTAGTAGTAGAGGTCAGTTCTTC.

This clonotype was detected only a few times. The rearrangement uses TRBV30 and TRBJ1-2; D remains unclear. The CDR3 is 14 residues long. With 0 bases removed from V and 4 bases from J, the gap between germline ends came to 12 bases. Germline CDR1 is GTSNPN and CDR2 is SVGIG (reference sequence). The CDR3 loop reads CAWSVLRSLYGYTF. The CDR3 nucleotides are TGTGCCTGGAGTGTACTTCGTAGCCTCTATGGCTACACCTTC.

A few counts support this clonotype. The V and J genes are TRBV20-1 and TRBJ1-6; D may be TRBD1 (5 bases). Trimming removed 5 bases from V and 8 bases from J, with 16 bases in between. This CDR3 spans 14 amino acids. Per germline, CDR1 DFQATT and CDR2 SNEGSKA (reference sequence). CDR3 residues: CSADGGGGHSPLHF. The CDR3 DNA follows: TGCAGTGCTGACGGCGGGGGTGGCCATTCACCCCTCCACTTT.